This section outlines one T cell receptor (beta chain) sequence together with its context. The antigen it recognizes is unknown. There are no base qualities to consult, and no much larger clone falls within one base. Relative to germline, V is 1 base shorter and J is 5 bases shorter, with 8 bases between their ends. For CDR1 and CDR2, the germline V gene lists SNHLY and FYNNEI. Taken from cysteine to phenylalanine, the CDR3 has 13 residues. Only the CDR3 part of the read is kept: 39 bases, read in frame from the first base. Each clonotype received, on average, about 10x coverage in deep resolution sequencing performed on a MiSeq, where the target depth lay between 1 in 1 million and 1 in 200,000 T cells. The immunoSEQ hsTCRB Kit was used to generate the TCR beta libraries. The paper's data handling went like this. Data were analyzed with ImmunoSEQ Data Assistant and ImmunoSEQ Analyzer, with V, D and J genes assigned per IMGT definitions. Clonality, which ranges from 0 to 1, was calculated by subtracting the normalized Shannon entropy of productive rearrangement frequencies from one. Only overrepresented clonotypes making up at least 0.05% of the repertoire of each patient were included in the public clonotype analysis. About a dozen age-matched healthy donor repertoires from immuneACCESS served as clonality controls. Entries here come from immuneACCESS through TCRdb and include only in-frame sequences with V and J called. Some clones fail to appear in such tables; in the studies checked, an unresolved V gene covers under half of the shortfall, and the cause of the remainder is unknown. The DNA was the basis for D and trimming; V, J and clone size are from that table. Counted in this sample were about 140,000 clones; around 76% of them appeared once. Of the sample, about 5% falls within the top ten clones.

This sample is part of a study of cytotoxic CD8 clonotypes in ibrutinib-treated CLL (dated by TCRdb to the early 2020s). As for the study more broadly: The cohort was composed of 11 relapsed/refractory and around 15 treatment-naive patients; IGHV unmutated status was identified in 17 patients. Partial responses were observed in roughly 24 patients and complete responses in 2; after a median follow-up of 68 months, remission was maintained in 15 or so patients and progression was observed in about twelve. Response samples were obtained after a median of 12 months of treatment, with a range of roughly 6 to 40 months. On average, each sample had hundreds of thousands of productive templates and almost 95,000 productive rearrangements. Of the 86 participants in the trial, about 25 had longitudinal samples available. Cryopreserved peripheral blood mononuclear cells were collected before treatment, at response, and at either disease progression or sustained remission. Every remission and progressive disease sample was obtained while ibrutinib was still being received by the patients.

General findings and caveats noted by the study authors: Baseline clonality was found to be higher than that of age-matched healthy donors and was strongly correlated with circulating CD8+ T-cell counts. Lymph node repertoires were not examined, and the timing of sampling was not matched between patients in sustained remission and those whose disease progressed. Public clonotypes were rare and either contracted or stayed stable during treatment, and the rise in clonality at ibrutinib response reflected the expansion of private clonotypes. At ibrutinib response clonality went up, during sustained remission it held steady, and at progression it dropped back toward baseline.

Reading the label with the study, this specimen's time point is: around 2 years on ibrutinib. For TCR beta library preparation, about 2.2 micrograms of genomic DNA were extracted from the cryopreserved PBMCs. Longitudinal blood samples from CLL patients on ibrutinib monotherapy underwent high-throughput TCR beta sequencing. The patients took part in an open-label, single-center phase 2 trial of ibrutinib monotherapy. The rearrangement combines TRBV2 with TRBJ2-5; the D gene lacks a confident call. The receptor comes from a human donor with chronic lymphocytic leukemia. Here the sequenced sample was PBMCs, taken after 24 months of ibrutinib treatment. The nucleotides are TGTGCCAGCAGTGAAGGTCTAGATGAGACCCAGTACTTC. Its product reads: CASSEGLDETQYF.